This is a list of T cell receptor beta chains from one sample in a study of T cells in localized non-small cell lung cancer. Repertoires were generated with immunoSEQ multiplex PCR, while TCRdb's copy carries only in-frame clones and drops some. The repertoire includes more than 15,000 clones, 90% to 95% of them detected once, and 2.5% to 3% sits in the top ten. The sample in question was peripheral blood, obtained before any cancer treatment. These receptors originate from a woman aged 35 to 69 with stage I lung adenocarcinoma. Each CDR3 is given with its conserved first and last residue. A D gene is named only where the DNA matches it firmly. Size is stated for part of the rows, as once, few or many counts, or as a class when the clone is expanded.

j_call clone_size d_call v_call cdr3_aa cdr3_nt
TRBJ1-1 few NA TRBV10-3 CAISEQGTKNTEAFF TGTGCCATCAGTGAGCAGGGGACCAAGAACACTGAAGCTTTCTTT
TRBJ1-1 NA NA TRBV28 CASSPPGRAETEAFF TGTGCCAGCAGTCCCCCGGGCAGGGCCGAGACTGAAGCTTTCTTT
TRBJ1-4 NA TRBD1 TRBV30 CAWSSGTGNEKLFF TGTGCCTGGAGTTCCGGGACAGGGAATGAAAAACTGTTTTTT
TRBJ1-2 NA NA TRBV19 CASSIDLAGWYGYTF TGTGCCAGTAGTATAGATCTGGCGGGCTGGTATGGCTACACCTTC
TRBJ1-1 once NA TRBV11-2 CASSRAVTEAFF TGTGCCAGCAGCCGCGCCGTCACTGAAGCTTTCTTT
TRBJ2-3 NA NA TRBV5-1 CASSQEQGHTDTQYF TGCGCCAGCAGCCAAGAACAGGGTCACACAGATACGCAGTATTTT
TRBJ1-1 NA TRBD1 TRBV4-2 CASRDRVTEAFF TGTGCCAGCAGGGACAGGGTGACTGAAGCTTTCTTT
TRBJ2-7 NA NA TRBV6-1 CASSEGLGLYEQYF TGTGCCAGCAGTGAAGGACTAGGTCTCTACGAGCAGTACTTC
TRBJ2-7 NA NA TRBV27 CASSLSRQNEQYF TGTGCCAGCAGTTTATCTAGGCAGAACGAGCAGTACTTC
TRBJ2-7 NA TRBD1 TRBV5-1 CASSLERQGIEQYF TGCGCCAGCAGCTTGGAGAGACAGGGTATCGAGCAGTACTTC
TRBJ2-3 NA TRBD2 TRBV28 CASSLTRLAGGVDTQYF TGTGCCAGCAGTTTAACCAGACTAGCGGGAGGGGTAGATACGCAGTATTTT
TRBJ1-1 NA NA TRBV9 CASSRRDTEAFF TGTGCCAGCAGCCGCCGGGACACTGAAGCTTTCTTT
TRBJ2-5 NA NA TRBV5-1 CASSGGGEETQYF TGCGCCAGCAGCGGCGGAGGGGAAGAGACCCAGTACTTC
TRBJ2-1 NA NA TRBV28 CASSFGGLYNEQFF TGTGCCAGCAGTTTCGGCGGATTGTACAATGAGCAGTTCTTC
TRBJ1-2 NA NA TRBV5-4 CASSLGGRGHTF TGTGCCAGCAGCTTGGGGGGCCGTGGCCACACCTTC
TRBJ2-7 NA TRBD1 TRBV29-1 CSVTKMDRVTYEQYF TGCAGCGTTACCAAGATGGACAGGGTCACCTACGAGCAGTACTTC
TRBJ2-1 NA NA TRBV7-2 CASSSILASNEQFF TGTGCCAGCAGCTCTATTCTAGCTAGCAATGAGCAGTTCTTC
TRBJ1-1 NA NA TRBV30 CAWRFWVNTEAFF TGTGCCTGGAGGTTCTGGGTGAACACTGAAGCTTTCTTT
TRBJ2-1 NA NA TRBV9 CASSALKDNRNEQFF TGTGCCAGCAGCGCCCTCAAGGATAATCGCAATGAGCAGTTCTTC
TRBJ2-1 NA NA TRBV6-1 CASSEAGGERPFF TGTGCCAGCAGTGAGGCCGGGGGCGAAAGGCCGTTCTTC
TRBJ2-3 once NA TRBV2 CASSEYEDTQYF TGTGCCAGCAGTGAATACGAAGATACGCAGTATTTT
TRBJ2-7 NA TRBD1 TRBV5-4 CACSVADRSSYEQYF TGTGCCTGCAGCGTCGCGGACAGGAGCTCCTACGAGCAGTACTTC
TRBJ2-5 few NA TRBV9 CASSVAGKETQYF TGTGCCAGCAGCGTAGCCGGGAAAGAGACCCAGTACTTC
TRBJ2-2 NA NA TRBV10-1 CASTDREAGELFF TGCGCCAGCACAGACAGGGAGGCCGGGGAGCTGTTTTTT
TRBJ2-1 NA NA TRBV11-2 CASSSRAGPSYNEQFF TGTGCCAGCAGCTCACGTGCAGGGCCCTCCTACAATGAGCAGTTCTTC
TRBJ2-4 NA TRBD2 TRBV7-2 CASSFRLAGGTFQYF TGTGCCAGCAGCTTTAGACTAGCGGGGGGGACTTTTCAGTACTTC
TRBJ2-7 NA NA TRBV7-9 CASSLIISYEQYF TGTGCCAGCAGCTTAATAATTTCCTACGAGCAGTACTTC
TRBJ2-3 NA NA TRBV7-2 CASSLRTTTDTQYF TGTGCCAGCAGCTTACGGACTACCACAGATACGCAGTATTTT
TRBJ2-7 NA TRBD1 TRBV28 CASSFRGLGYEQYF TGTGCCAGCAGTTTCAGGGGGCTCGGCTACGAGCAGTACTTC
TRBJ2-1 NA NA TRBV30 CAWSMGVTYNEQFF TGTGCCTGGAGTATGGGAGTCACCTACAATGAGCAGTTCTTC
TRBJ2-3 NA NA TRBV19 CASSLGPGKGDTQYF TGTGCCAGTAGTTTGGGCCCAGGGAAGGGGGATACGCAGTATTTT